These 21 T cell receptor beta chains came from one sample sequenced in a study of control samples from healthy donors and cancer patients. Data came from immunoSEQ multiplex PCR; TCRdb stores just in-frame clones and leaves some out. The data hold around 140,000 clones, with 75% to 95% observed a single time. Sequences were obtained from blood. Receptor source: a man aged 40-50 years in good health.

The chain combines TRBV30 with TRBJ1-1; 8 bases are a match to TRBD1. Germline CDR1 is GTSNPN and CDR2 is SVGIG (reference sequence). V dropped 0 bases and J dropped 4; count of bases not matched to a gene: 7. The CDR3 is 15 amino acids. The CDR3 region has the DNA TGTGCCTGGAGTGTAGGGCAGGGGGCCTTCACTGAAGCTTTCTTT. Encoded protein: CAWSVGQGAFTEAFF.

The chain carries TRBV29-1 and TRBJ1-1, with 7 bases matching TRBD1. V lost 5 bases and J lost 0; bases outside the gene matches: 3. Germline CDR1 reads SQVTM; CDR2 reads ANQGSEA. The CDR3 is 13 amino acids. CDR3: CSVNRGLNTEAFF. The CDR3 nucleotides read TGCAGCGTTAACAGGGGTCTGAACACTGAAGCTTTCTTT.

The rearrangement uses TRBV3-1 (or the pseudogene TRBV3-2) and TRBJ2-7; TRBD1 agrees at 8 bases. The germline V gene encodes CDR1 LGHDT and CDR2 YNNKEL (reference sequence). The CDR3 sequence is 14 residues long. V dropped 0 bases and J dropped 5; count of bases not matched to a gene: 3. CDR3 sequence reads: CASSQEQGEDEQYF. In DNA form, the CDR3 reads TGTGCCAGCAGCCAAGAACAGGGGGAGGACGAGCAGTACTTC.

This rearrangement joins TRBV5-3 to TRBJ2-3; possible D gene TRBD1, 6 bases. TRBV5-3 is designated an ORF whose function remains uncertain. The CDR3 sequence is 16 residues long. The ends were cut back, 2 bases at V and 3 bases at J, with 16 bases in the middle. CDR3 coding DNA: TGTGCCAGAAGCTTCGAACCGGACAGAGTTACAGATACGCAGTATTTT. This sequence encodes CARSFEPDRVTDTQYF.

The genes are TRBV18 and TRBJ2-3; D remains unclear. This CDR3 is built from 12 residues. Trimming left V 4 bases short and J 2 bases short, with 4 bases between. Germline lookup yields CDR1 KGHSH and CDR2 LQKENI. In DNA form, the CDR3 reads TGTGCCAGCTCACAGAACACAGATACGCAGTATTTT. It codes for CASSQNTDTQYF.

The genes are TRBV6-5 and TRBJ2-1; 12 bases fit TRBD2. Germline CDR1 and CDR2: MNHEY and SVGAGI. The V gene end was trimmed by 2 bases and the J gene end by 5 bases; junction bases not matched to a gene: 1. The CDR3 consists of 15 residues. The DNA of the CDR3 is TGTGCCAGCAGTTACCGACTAGCGGGGGACAATGAGCAGTTCTTC. Its protein is CASSYRLAGDNEQFF.

The chain uses TRBV10-3 and TRBJ2-7; perhaps D is TRBD1 or TRBD2 (5 bases each). V was trimmed by 6 bases and J by 6 bases, leaving 24 bases between them. CDR1 and CDR2 from the germline V gene are ENHRY and SYGVKD. CDR3 length: 16 amino acids. CDR3 DNA: TGTGCCATCAGCCTCGGGTCACAATCGAGGGGATTCGAGCAGTACTTC. Its translation is CAISLGSQSRGFEQYF.

The J gene is TRBJ2-6, the V gene TRBV18; D unresolved. The CDR3 length is 17 residues. Trimming left V 0 bases short and J 0 bases short, with 9 bases between. From germline, CDR1 is KGHSH and CDR2 LQKENI. The CDR3 reads CASSPPTIHSGANVLTF. CDR3 nucleotides: TGTGCCAGCTCACCACCTACCATCCACTCTGGGGCCAACGTCCTGACTTTC.

The rearrangement uses TRBV19 and TRBJ1-6; D gene ambiguous. Trimming took 4 bases from V and 8 from J, leaving 9 bases between them. Per germline, CDR1 LNHDA and CDR2 SQIVND (reference sequence). The CDR3 is 13 residues long. The CDR3 nucleotides are TGTGCCAGTAGTACCGGACCTCATTCACCCCTCCACTTT. As protein: CASSTGPHSPLHF.

The J gene is TRBJ2-5, the V gene TRBV6-5; the match to TRBD1 covers 8 bases. Unmatched junction bases numbered 5, after V lost 6 bases and J lost 2 bases. Germline CDR1 MNHEY, CDR2 SVGAGI. The CDR3 length is 14 residues. For the CDR3, the DNA is TGTGCCAGCAGACCCGACAGGGGACAAGAGACCCAGTACTTC. Protein sequence: CASRPDRGQETQYF.

This chain joins TRBV6-5 and TRBJ1-2; no definite D call. In germline, CDR1 is MNHEY, CDR2 SVGAGI. The V gene lost 2 bases and the J gene lost 6 bases, with 10 bases spanning the gap. The CDR3 is made up of 13 amino acids. The CDR3 sequence is CASSYQGFDGYTF. Written as DNA, the CDR3 is TGTGCCAGCAGTTACCAAGGGTTTGATGGCTACACCTTC.

The J gene is TRBJ1-1, the V gene TRBV18; no clear D. V was trimmed by 3 bases and J by 0 bases, leaving 8 bases between them. Germline V gene sequence: CDR1 KGHSH, CDR2 LQKENI. The CDR3 spans 14 residues. The CDR3 protein is CASSPIHLNTEAFF. As DNA, the CDR3 is TGTGCCAGCTCACCCATACATTTGAACACTGAAGCTTTCTTT.

The chain recombines TRBV7-3 with TRBJ2-5; D is ambiguous. The V gene's germline CDR1 is SGHTA and CDR2 FQGTGA. The CDR3 has 14 amino acids. V lost 2 bases and J 5 bases, leaving 12 bases between the germline ends. The chain's CDR3 is CASSLQRSTETQYF. DNA of the CDR3: TGTGCCAGCAGCTTACAGAGGAGTACCGAGACCCAGTACTTC. The whole variable domain, filled in from reference TRBV7-3 and TRBJ2-5, reads GAGVSQTPSNKVTEKGKYVELRCDPISGHTALYWYRQSLGQGPEFLIYFQGTGAADDSGLPNDRFFAVRPEGSVSTLKIQRTERGDSAVYLCASSLQRSTETQYFGPGTRLLVL.

The rearrangement links TRBV5-1 to TRBJ2-1; 9 bases are shared with TRBD1. J was trimmed by 8 bases and V by 4 bases; bases with no gene match: 13. This CDR3 is built from 16 residues. Germline V gene data show CDR1 as SGHRS and CDR2 as YFSETQ. In nucleotides, the CDR3 is TGCGCCAGCAGCGGCCAACAACAGGGGGCGCAGGATGAGCAGTTCTTC. Amino acids: CASSGQQQGAQDEQFF.

In its sample, this clone was seen once. The chain uses TRBV24-1 and TRBJ2-1; 9 bases line up with TRBD2. The CDR3 extends over 17 amino acids. CDR1 and CDR2 from the germline V gene are KGHDR and SFDVKD. Trimming at V came to 3 bases and at J to 1 base, leaving 6 bases not matched to a gene. CDR3 protein: CATSDPKRGVSYNEQFF. The CDR3 region has the DNA TGTGCCACCAGTGATCCCAAGCGGGGGGTATCCTACAATGAGCAGTTCTTC.

The chain is built from TRBV10-1 and TRBJ2-7, with 10 bases matching TRBD2. The CDR3 covers 13 residues. J lost 3 bases, V lost 4 bases, and 0 bases had no gene match. Germline lookup yields CDR1 WNHNN and CDR2 SYGVQD (reference sequence). CDR3 nucleotide sequence: TGCGCCAGCAGTGTAGCGGGGGGCTACGAGCAGTACTTC. Its translation is CASSVAGGYEQYF.

J is TRBJ1-1 and V is TRBV5-1; no reliable D call. From germline, CDR1 is SGHRS and CDR2 YFSETQ. This CDR3 has 16 amino acids. The V gene lost 0 bases and the J gene lost 2 bases, with 14 bases spanning the gap. CDR3 DNA sequence: TGCGCCAGCAGCTTGGATGGTTGGGTAGAAAACACTGAAGCTTTCTTT. Translating gives CASSLDGWVENTEAFF.

The gene calls are TRBV7-6 and TRBJ2-5, with D perhaps matching TRBD1 (5 bases). CDR3 length: 15 residues. The V gene's germline CDR1 is SGHVS and CDR2 FNYEAQ. Trimming removed 5 bases at V and 1 base at J, with 14 bases between. CDR3 nucleotide sequence: TGTGCCAGCAGCCGGACACTTCATCCCCAAGAGACCCAGTACTTC. It yields the protein CASSRTLHPQETQYF.

V gene TRBV30 combines with J gene TRBJ2-7; the D gene is possibly TRBD1 (6 bases). Trimming pared 0 bases from V and 3 bases from J, leaving 9 bases between. This CDR3 spans 13 amino acids. Germline assignment: CDR1 GTSNPN and CDR2 SVGIG (reference sequence). In DNA form, the CDR3 reads TGTGCCTGGAGTGTCCACAGGGTCTACGAGCAGTACTTC. Protein sequence: CAWSVHRVYEQYF.

The chain employs TRBV10-3 and TRBJ1-2, with D unresolved. V lost 3 bases and J 0 bases, leaving 2 bases between the germline ends. The CDR3 contains 12 residues. The germline V gene encodes CDR1 ENHRY and CDR2 SYGVKD. This CDR3 is CAISEANYGYTF. CDR3 nucleotide sequence: TGTGCCATCAGTGAAGCTAACTATGGCTACACCTTC.

V and J are TRBV5-1 and TRBJ1-2; D may be TRBD1 (5 bases). The V gene's germline CDR1 is SGHRS and CDR2 YFSETQ. V was pared by 5 bases and J by 7 bases, with 9 bases between. This CDR3 is 11 amino acids long. CDR3 amino acids: CASSFRAGYTF. CDR3 sequence (DNA): TGCGCCAGCAGTTTCAGGGCTGGCTACACCTTC.